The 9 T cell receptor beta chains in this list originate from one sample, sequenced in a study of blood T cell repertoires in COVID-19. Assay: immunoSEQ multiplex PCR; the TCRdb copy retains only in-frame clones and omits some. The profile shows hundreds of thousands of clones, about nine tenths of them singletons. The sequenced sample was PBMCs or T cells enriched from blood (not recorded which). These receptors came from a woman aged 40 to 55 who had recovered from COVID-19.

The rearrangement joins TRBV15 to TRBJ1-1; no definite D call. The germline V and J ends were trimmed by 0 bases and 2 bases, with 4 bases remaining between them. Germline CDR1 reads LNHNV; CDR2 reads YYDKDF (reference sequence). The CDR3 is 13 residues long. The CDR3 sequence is CATSRDQNTEAFF. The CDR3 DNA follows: TGTGCCACCAGCAGAGACCAAAACACTGAAGCTTTCTTT.

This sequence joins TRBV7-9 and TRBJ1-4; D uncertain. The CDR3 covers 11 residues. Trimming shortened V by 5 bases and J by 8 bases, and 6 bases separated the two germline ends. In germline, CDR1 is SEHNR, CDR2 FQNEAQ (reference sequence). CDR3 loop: CASSPLEKLFF. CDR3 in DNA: TGTGCCAGCAGCCCCCTGGAAAAACTGTTTTTT.

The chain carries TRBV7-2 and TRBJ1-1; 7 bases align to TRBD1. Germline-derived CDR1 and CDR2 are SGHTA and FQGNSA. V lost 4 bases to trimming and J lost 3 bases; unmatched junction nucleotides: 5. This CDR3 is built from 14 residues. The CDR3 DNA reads TGTGCCAGCAGCTCAGACAGGGCCTACACTGAAGCTTTCTTT. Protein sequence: CASSSDRAYTEAFF.

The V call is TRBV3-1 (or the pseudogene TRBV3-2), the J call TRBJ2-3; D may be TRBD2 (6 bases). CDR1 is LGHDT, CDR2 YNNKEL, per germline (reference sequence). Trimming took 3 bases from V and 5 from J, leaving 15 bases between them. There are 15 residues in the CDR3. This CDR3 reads CASSQGLRGRDTQYF. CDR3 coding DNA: TGTGCCAGCAGCCAGGGACTCCGCGGTAGAGATACGCAGTATTTT.

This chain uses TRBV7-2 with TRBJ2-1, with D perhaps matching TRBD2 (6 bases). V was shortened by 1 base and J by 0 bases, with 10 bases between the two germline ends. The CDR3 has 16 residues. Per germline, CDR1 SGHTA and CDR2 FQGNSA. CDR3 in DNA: TGTGCCAGCAGCTTAGTGGCGGGGAGCTCCTACAATGAGCAGTTCTTC. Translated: CASSLVAGSSYNEQFF.

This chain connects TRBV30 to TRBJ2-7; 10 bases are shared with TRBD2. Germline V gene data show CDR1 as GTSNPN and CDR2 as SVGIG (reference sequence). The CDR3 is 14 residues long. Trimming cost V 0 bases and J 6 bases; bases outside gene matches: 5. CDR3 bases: TGTGCCTGGAGTGTACGCGAGCGGGGGGGCGAGCAGTACTTC. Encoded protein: CAWSVRERGGEQYF.

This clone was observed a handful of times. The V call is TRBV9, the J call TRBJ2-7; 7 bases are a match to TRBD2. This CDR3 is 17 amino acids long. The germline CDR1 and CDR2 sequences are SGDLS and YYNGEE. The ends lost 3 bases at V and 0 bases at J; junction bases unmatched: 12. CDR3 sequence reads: CASSANGAGSSSYEQYF. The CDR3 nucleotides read TGTGCCAGCAGCGCCAACGGAGCGGGGTCCAGCTCCTACGAGCAGTACTTC. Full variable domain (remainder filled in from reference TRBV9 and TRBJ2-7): DSGVTQTPKHLITATGQRVTLRCSPRSGDLSVYWYQQSLDQGLQFLIQYYNGEERAKGNILERFSAQQFPDLHSELNLSSLELGDSALYFCASSANGAGSSSYEQYFGPGTRLTVT.

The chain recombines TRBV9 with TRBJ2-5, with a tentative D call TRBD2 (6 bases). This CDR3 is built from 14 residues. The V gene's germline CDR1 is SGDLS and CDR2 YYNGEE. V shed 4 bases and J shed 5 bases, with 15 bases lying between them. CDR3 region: CASSLRGGWETQYF. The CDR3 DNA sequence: TGTGCCAGCAGCCTCCGTGGGGGGTGGGAGACCCAGTACTTC.

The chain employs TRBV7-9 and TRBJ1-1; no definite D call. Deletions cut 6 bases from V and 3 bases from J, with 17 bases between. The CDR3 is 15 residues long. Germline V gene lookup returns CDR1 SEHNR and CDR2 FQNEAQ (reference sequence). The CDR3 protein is CASRPWSGGDTEAFF. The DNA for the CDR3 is TGTGCCAGCAGACCCTGGTCCGGCGGGGACACTGAAGCTTTCTTT. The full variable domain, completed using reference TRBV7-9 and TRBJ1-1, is DTGVSQNPRHKITKRGQNVTFRCDPISEHNRLYWYRQTLGQGPEFLTYFQNEAQLEKSRLLSDRFSAERPKGSFSTLEIQRTEQGDSAMYLCASRPWSGGDTEAFFGQGTRLTVV.